A single sample is the source of the 19 T cell receptor beta chains below, sequenced in a study of blood T cell repertoires in COVID-19. Profiling relied on immunoSEQ multiplex PCR, and the TCRdb table lists in-frame clones only, not all of them. The sample consists of around 100,000 clones, approximately 80% of them appearing once. The sample comprised peripheral blood. All receptors come from a woman between 65 and 79 years old with acute or convalescent COVID-19.

This chain connects TRBV27 to TRBJ1-6; D not certain. The CDR3 has 12 residues. In germline, CDR1 is MNHEY, CDR2 SMNVEV (reference sequence). Trimming took 7 bases from V and 9 from J, leaving 10 bases between them. This CDR3 reads CASKSVASPLHF. The CDR3 coding sequence is TGTGCCAGCAAATCCGTAGCTTCACCCCTCCACTTT.

The rearrangement links TRBV27 to TRBJ1-6, with D unclear. CDR1 is MNHEY, CDR2 SMNVEV, per germline (reference sequence). This CDR3 is built from 14 residues. V lost 4 bases and J 11 bases, leaving 15 bases between the germline ends. The CDR3 loop reads CASSSPARGTPLHF. The CDR3 nucleotides read TGTGCCAGCAGTTCCCCTGCTCGGGGTACACCCCTCCACTTT.

Points on this clone: Within the sample, other DNA sequences also encode this same CDR3. This chain connects TRBV3-1 (or the pseudogene TRBV3-2) to TRBJ1-1; the D gene is possibly TRBD1 (6 bases). V was pared by 4 bases and J by 1 base, with 7 bases between. The CDR3 contains 13 residues. The germline gives CDR1 LGHDT, CDR2 YNNKEL (reference sequence). CDR3 amino acids: CASSPTGNTEAFF. CDR3 DNA sequence: TGTGCCAGCAGCCCGACAGGGAACACTGAAGCTTTCTTT.

CDR3 bases: TGCAGGGGGCAATGGGACACTGAAGCTTTCTTT. Encoded protein: CRGQWDTEAFF. The rearrangement joins TRBV20-1 to TRBJ1-1; maybe TRBD1 (5 bases). The CDR3 loop spans 11 amino acids. From germline, CDR1 is DFQATT and CDR2 SNEGSKA (reference sequence).

The J gene is TRBJ2-4, the V gene TRBV19, with D possibly TRBD1 on 5 matching bases. Germline CDR1 and CDR2: LNHDA and SQIVND (reference sequence). The CDR3 totals 15 residues. Trimming shortened V by 5 bases and J by 0 bases, and 11 bases separated the two germline ends. CDR3 nucleotide sequence: TGTGCCAGTAGTCCCCTGGGGCTAGCCAAAAACATTCAGTACTTC. The encoded protein is CASSPLGLAKNIQYF. The whole variable domain, remainder taken from reference TRBV19 and TRBJ2-4, is DGGITQSPKYLFRKEGQNVTLSCEQNLNHDAMYWYRQDPGQGLRLIYYSQIVNDFQKGDIAEGYSVSREKKESFPLTVTSAQKNPTAFYLCASSPLGLAKNIQYFGAGTRLSVL.

The gene calls are TRBV3-1 (or the pseudogene TRBV3-2) and TRBJ2-1; D is uncertain. Trimming pared 3 bases from V and 3 bases from J, leaving 6 bases between. Germline CDR1 reads LGHDT; CDR2 reads YNNKEL (reference sequence). The CDR3 has 13 amino acids. Here the CDR3 reads CASSHASYNEQFF. CDR3 nucleotide sequence: TGTGCCAGCAGCCACGCTAGCTACAATGAGCAGTTCTTC.

CDR3 nucleotides: TGTGCCAGCAGTAACAGGGTCCCTGGAAACACCATATATTTT. Protein: CASSNRVPGNTIYF. V and J are TRBV6-2 or TRBV6-3 and TRBJ1-3; D perhaps matches TRBD1 (6 bases). Trimming removed 5 bases from V and 2 bases from J, with 10 bases in between. The CDR3 loop spans 14 amino acids. Looked up from germline, CDR1 is MNHEY and CDR2 is SVGEGT.

This chain joins TRBV18 and TRBJ2-2; 9 bases fit TRBD2. J was trimmed by 4 bases and V by 3 bases; bases with no gene match: 6. The CDR3 has 16 amino acids. Germline assignment: CDR1 KGHSH and CDR2 LQKENI. The CDR3 nucleotides are TGTGCCAGCTCACCGGGACTAGCCGTTGTCACCGGGGAGCTGTTTTTT. It specifies CASSPGLAVVTGELFF. Looking up the rest from reference TRBV18 and TRBJ2-2 gives the full variable domain: NAGVMQNPRHLVRRRGQEARLRCSPMKGHSHVYWYRQLPEEGLKFMVYLQKENIIDESGMPKERFSAEFPKEGPSILRIQQVVRGDSAAYFCASSPGLAVVTGELFFGEGSRLTVL.

The V call is TRBV19, the J call TRBJ1-2; D call uncertain. Germline loops: CDR1 LNHDA, CDR2 SQIVND (reference sequence). Between the trimmed V and J ends, which lost 5 bases and 5 bases, there was a span of 15 bases. CDR3 length: 14 amino acids. CDR3 region: CASSGSGAGYGYTF. The CDR3 DNA follows: TGTGCCAGTAGTGGATCAGGAGCGGGATATGGCTACACCTTC.

The rearrangement uses TRBV3-1 (or the pseudogene TRBV3-2) and TRBJ1-6; tentatively, D is TRBD1 (5 bases). V was shortened by 4 bases and J by 10 bases, with 17 bases between the two germline ends. The CDR3 length is 15 residues. In germline, CDR1 is LGHDT, CDR2 YNNKEL (reference sequence). CDR3 amino acids: CASSPLGGGGSPLHF. CDR3 DNA sequence: TGTGCCAGCAGCCCACTAGGCGGGGGGGGATCACCCCTCCACTTT.

This chain joins TRBV7-8 and TRBJ1-5; 7 bases match TRBD1. V shed 1 base, J shed 4 bases, and the junction held 7 bases outside the gene matches. The CDR3 spans 16 residues. Germline V lookup: CDR1 SGHVS, CDR2 FQNEAQ. The CDR3: CASSLGNRGGNQPQHF. The DNA for the CDR3 is TGTGCCAGCAGCTTAGGAAACAGGGGCGGAAATCAGCCCCAGCATTTT.

The CDR3 DNA reads TGTGCCAGCAGCCCAGTGGGGACTAGCGGGGGGAATGAGCAGTTCTTC. It encodes CASSPVGTSGGNEQFF. The V and J genes are TRBV7-2 and TRBJ2-1; the match to TRBD2 covers 15 bases. CDR1 is SGHTA and CDR2 is FQGNSA in the germline V gene. The CDR3 totals 16 residues. Unmatched junction bases numbered 6, after V lost 5 bases and J lost 7 bases.

In this sample, this clone turned up once. The CDR3 DNA is TGCGCCAGCAGCTTGGGAGGACAGGGGGCGCGTTACTATGGCTACACCTTC. It specifies CASSLGGQGARYYGYTF. The genes are TRBV5-1 and TRBJ1-2; 11 bases are a match to TRBD1. V was pared by 0 bases and J by 3 bases, with 7 bases of the junction left unmatched. CDR3 length: 17 residues. The germline V gene has CDR1 SGHRS and CDR2 YFSETQ.

The chain links TRBV5-1 to TRBJ1-4, with D unresolved. The length of the CDR3 is 13 residues. The V end was cut by 4 bases, the J end by 5 bases, with 9 bases between. Germline CDR1 and CDR2: SGHRS and YFSETQ. CDR3 nucleotide sequence: TGCGCCAGCAGCCGGGAATTCAATGAAAAACTGTTTTTT. As protein: CASSREFNEKLFF. The complete variable domain, with remaining parts taken from reference TRBV5-1 and TRBJ1-4, reads KAGVTQTPRYLIKTRGQQVTLSCSPISGHRSVSWYQQTPGQGLQFLFEYFSETQRNKGNFPGRFSGRQFSNSRSEMNVSTLELGDSALYLCASSREFNEKLFFGSGTQLSVL.

The chain employs TRBV4-1 and TRBJ1-5, with TRBD1 matching 9 bases. V was clipped by 0 bases and J by 6 bases; unmatched bases: 6. Germline V gives CDR1 MGHRA, CDR2 YSYEKL. The CDR3 spans 16 residues. In nucleotides, the CDR3 is TGCGCCAGCAGCCAAGAAGGGACAGGGAAGGTTCAGCCCCAGCATTTT. Amino acid sequence: CASSQEGTGKVQPQHF.

The chain uses TRBV19 and TRBJ1-1, with D perhaps TRBD1 (5 bases). Germline CDR1 LNHDA, CDR2 SQIVND (reference sequence). V lost 7 bases and J 1 base, leaving 19 bases between the germline ends. The CDR3 extends over 16 amino acids. CDR3 coding DNA: TGTGCCAGTAACAACCTAGGGGCCCCGTGGAACACTGAAGCTTTCTTT. This sequence encodes CASNNLGAPWNTEAFF.

The V gene is TRBV6-6, the J gene TRBJ1-1; 8 nucleotides match TRBD1. The CDR3 has 15 amino acids. The junction had 16 bases not matched to a gene; V was cut back by 8 bases and J by 8 bases. The germline CDR1 and CDR2 sequences are MNHNY and SVGAGI (reference sequence). This CDR3 is CASRLTGTGAGEAFF. CDR3 nucleotides: TGTGCCAGCCGCCTCACCGGGACAGGCGCGGGAGAAGCTTTCTTT.

The chain joins TRBV15 to TRBJ1-4, with D possibly matching TRBD1 (5 bases). CDR1 LNHNV and CDR2 YYDKDF come from the germline V gene (reference sequence). This CDR3 comprises 14 residues. V lost 3 bases to trimming and J lost 5 bases, with 10 bases between them. The CDR3 sequence: CATSRAGRNEKLFF. The CDR3 nucleotides read TGTGCCACCAGCAGGGCAGGGAGGAATGAAAAACTGTTTTTT.

The sample holds one count of this clone. This sequence joins TRBV9 and TRBJ2-7; TRBD1 aligns across 11 bases. Looked up from germline, CDR1 is SGDLS and CDR2 is YYNGEE. V dropped 3 bases and J dropped 2; count of bases not matched to a gene: 4. The CDR3 consists of 15 residues. The DNA for the CDR3 is TGTGCCAGCAGCGCGGACAGGGGGCCTACCTACGAGCAGTACTTC. Encoded protein: CASSADRGPTYEQYF.